The subject of this entry is one TCR beta chain. The antigen is not known. The data derive from a study of T cell responses to AZD1222 COVID-19 vaccine. The protocol was immunoSEQ multiplex PCR, while the TCRdb copy is restricted to in-frame clones and leaves out a portion. The sample shows fewer than 150,000 clones, around 86% of them seen only once. The CDR3 contains 14 residues. V lost 4 bases to trimming and J lost 2 bases, with 13 bases between them. Germline V CDR1 and CDR2: SGHRS, YFSETQ. Study results and caveats: Unmutated variant regions reportedly attract nearly half of all spike-specific TCRs. Rises in breadth and depth of Spike-specific TCRs came after two AZD1222 doses. Across spike, vaccine-associated CD4 TCRs were found, dominant at 160-218 and 743-854.

The TCR was taken from an adult in good health. The genes are TRBV5-1 and TRBJ2-7; the D gene is possibly TRBD2 (6 bases). The sequenced sample was peripheral blood, obtained on day 0 of AZD1222 vaccination. The CDR3 sequence: CASSGGTIAYEQYF. The CDR3 DNA is TGCGCCAGCAGCGGCGGGACGATAGCCTACGAGCAGTACTTC.